This TCR beta chain derives from a study of T cells in Graves' hyperthyroidism and ophthalmopathy. This clonotype was recorded many times. Uncontrolled infection, other autoimmune disease, pregnancy or lactation barred patients from enrollment. The investigators amplified TCR beta CDR3 regions from RNA transcripts. First-round RT-PCR of the TCR CDR3 relied on the HTBI primer set. TCRdb re-called the multiplex PCR reads with MiXCR, one entry per CDR3 protein. The sample shows a few hundred thousand distinct CDR3 sequences, roughly 13% of them seen only once. The TCR originated in a woman aged 18-29 years with Graves' hyperthyroidism. Input material: blood.

CDR3 in amino acids: CSVELRAGSPAEQFF. The DNA of the CDR3 is TGCAGCGTTGAGTTGCGAGCGGGGAGCCCAGCTGAGCAGTTCTTC. The V and J genes are TRBV29-1 and TRBJ2-1; the match to TRBD2 covers 7 bases. CDR3 length: 15 amino acids. Losses at the gene ends were 3 bases for V and 9 bases for J; bases not matched to a gene: 14. Germline values: CDR1 SQVTM, CDR2 ANQGSEA.